These 17 T cell receptor beta chains were all obtained from the same sample, sequenced in a study of Ad26.COV2.S vaccination and SARS-CoV-2 variants. Assay used: immunoSEQ multiplex PCR; TCRdb lists only in-frame clones, some missing. This table has hundreds of thousands of clones, around 90% appearing once. Treatment specified: around 19 received Ad26.COV2.S at low or high dose, single or two shots; 5 received placebo; per-sample allocation not given. At day 63 after the first vaccine or placebo injection, samples were drawn. The sequencing here drew on peripheral blood, taken in a trial of Ad26.COV2.S vaccine versus placebo. These receptors all come from a person aged 18 to 59 who received the Ad26.COV2.S COVID-19 vaccine or a placebo.

V is TRBV3-1 (or the pseudogene TRBV3-2) and J is TRBJ2-3, with 9 bases identical to TRBD2. V shed 4 bases and J 0 bases; nucleotides not matched to a gene: 20. Germline loops: CDR1 LGHDT, CDR2 YNNKEL (reference sequence). CDR3 length: 21 residues. As DNA, the CDR3 is TGTGCCAGCAGCCCACACCTTCGCGGGGGGGAGTCCACCCTCAGCACAGATACGCAGTATTTT. Residues: CASSPHLRGGESTLSTDTQYF.

The chain carries TRBV2 and TRBJ2-7; D tentatively fits TRBD1 or TRBD2 (5 bases each). The CDR3 runs to 12 residues. The V gene lost 8 bases and the J gene lost 1 base, with 9 bases spanning the gap. Germline V gene sequence: CDR1 SNHLY, CDR2 FYNNEI. In DNA, the CDR3 is TGTGCCAGCTCGGGACCGTCCTACGAGCAGTACTTC. Its protein is CASSGPSYEQYF. The full variable domain, its missing parts supplied by reference TRBV2 and TRBJ2-7, is EPEVTQTPSHQVTQMGQEVILRCVPISNHLYFYWYRQILGQKVEFLVSFYNNEISEKSEIFDDQFSVERPDGSNFTLKIRSTKLEDSAMYFCASSGPSYEQYFGPGTRLTVT.

The chain is built from TRBV27 and TRBJ1-6; TRBD1 agrees at 9 bases. CDR3 length: 20 residues. The V gene end was trimmed by 0 bases and the J gene end by 4 bases; junction bases not matched to a gene: 13. CDR1 is MNHEY, CDR2 SMNVEV, per germline (reference sequence). CDR3 in DNA: TGTGCCAGCAGTTTATCGGCGACAGGGGGAGAGTATGGGTATAATTCACCCCTCCACTTT. This gives the protein CASSLSATGGEYGYNSPLHF.

J is TRBJ1-2 and V is TRBV5-6; D is unresolved. CDR1 and CDR2 (germline): SGHDT, YYEEEE. This CDR3 is built from 11 residues. Trimming left V 1 base short and J 8 bases short, with 6 bases between. CDR3 in amino acids: CASSLNLGYTF. The CDR3 bases are TGTGCCAGCAGCTTGAATCTCGGCTACACCTTC.

This sequence joins TRBV25-1 and TRBJ2-3; D is ambiguous. Trimming took 4 bases from V and 6 from J, leaving 11 bases between them. CDR1 is MGHDK, CDR2 SYGVNS, per germline. The CDR3 sequence is 13 residues long. The CDR3 spells CASSVALRDTQYF. The CDR3, as DNA: TGTGCCAGCAGTGTTGCTTTGAGGGATACGCAGTATTTT. The variable domain in full, with the rest retrieved from reference TRBV25-1 and TRBJ2-3, is EADIYQTPRYLVIGTGKKITLECSQTMGHDKMYWYQQDPGMELHLIHYSYGVNSTEKGDLSSESTVSRIRTEHFPLTLESARPSHTSQYLCASSVALRDTQYFGPGTRLTVL.

V gene TRBV19 combines with J gene TRBJ2-1; 12 bases map to TRBD2. V shed 1 base, J shed 7 bases, and the junction held 5 bases outside the gene matches. This CDR3 is 16 amino acids long. The germline V gene has CDR1 LNHDA and CDR2 SQIVND (reference sequence). The CDR3 DNA is TGTGCCAGTAGTATAGGGGGGGGACTAGCGGGTAATGAGCAGTTCTTC. Translation: CASSIGGGLAGNEQFF. The whole variable domain, remainder taken from reference TRBV19 and TRBJ2-1, is DGGITQSPKYLFRKEGQNVTLSCEQNLNHDAMYWYRQDPGQGLRLIYYSQIVNDFQKGDIAEGYSVSREKKESFPLTVTSAQKNPTAFYLCASSIGGGLAGNEQFFGPGTRLTVL.

The chain combines TRBV3-1 (or the pseudogene TRBV3-2) with TRBJ1-2; D is undetermined. The V and J ends lost 5 bases and 3 bases respectively, with 13 bases between them. CDR1 is LGHDT and CDR2 is YNNKEL in the germline V gene (reference sequence). This CDR3 region has 14 residues. CDR3 sequence: CASSSQTRDYGYTF. The CDR3 region has the DNA TGTGCCAGCAGCTCTCAGACAAGGGACTATGGCTACACCTTC.

A single count supports this clone. The rearrangement links TRBV5-1 to TRBJ2-1, with D tentatively TRBD2 (5 bases). This CDR3 contains 15 residues. The V end was cut by 0 bases, the J end by 9 bases, with 16 bases between. Looked up from germline, CDR1 is SGHRS and CDR2 is YFSETQ. The CDR3 nucleotides are TGCGCCAGCAGCTTGGAGTGGAGGAAAAATGGTGAGCAGTTCTTC. This gives the protein CASSLEWRKNGEQFF.

The rearrangement links TRBV7-8 to TRBJ2-1, with a weak D call TRBD2 (6 bases). Germline CDR1 is SGHVS and CDR2 is FQNEAQ. V gave up 4 bases and J gave up 9 bases, with 22 bases separating them. This CDR3 contains 16 residues. The CDR3, as DNA: TGTGCCAGCAGCTACAGGAGGGCTCCAGATAAGTCTGAGCAGTTCTTC. This translates into CASSYRRAPDKSEQFF.

The chain is built from TRBV12-3 or TRBV12-4 and TRBJ2-2, with 8 nucleotides matching TRBD1. V dropped 6 bases and J dropped 7; count of bases not matched to a gene: 4. This CDR3 spans 13 amino acids. The CDR3 DNA is TGTGCCAGCAGCGCAGGGGGCCTCGGGGAGCTGTTTTTT. Protein: CASSAGGLGELFF.

This chain connects TRBV19 to TRBJ2-5; 10 bases align to TRBD1. The CDR3 runs to 14 residues. After removal of 6 bases from V and 4 bases from J, the junction contained 5 bases not matched to a gene. Per the germline V gene, CDR1 is LNHDA and CDR2 is SQIVND (reference sequence). The CDR3 DNA sequence: TGTGCCAGTAGACCCAGACAGGGGGCAGAGACCCAGTACTTC. As protein: CASRPRQGAETQYF.

This clone showed up just a few times. The genes are TRBV27 and TRBJ1-6; possibly TRBD1 for D (6 bases). The CDR3 is 13 amino acids. The germline CDR1 and CDR2 sequences are MNHEY and SMNVEV (reference sequence). Trimming took off 7 bases at V and 8 bases at J, with 12 bases between the two ends. CDR3 sequence: CASMDRLDSPLHF. CDR3 sequence (DNA): TGTGCCAGCATGGACAGATTAGATTCACCCCTCCACTTT.

The rearrangement uses TRBV10-3 and TRBJ1-6; maybe TRBD1 (5 bases). The germline V gene has CDR1 ENHRY and CDR2 SYGVKD. This CDR3 region has 13 residues. Trimming left V 4 bases short and J 7 bases short, with 8 bases between. The CDR3 loop reads CAISGQGNSPLHF. Written as DNA, the CDR3 is TGTGCCATCAGTGGTCAGGGCAATTCACCCCTCCACTTT.

The rearrangement uses TRBV14 and TRBJ1-1; TRBD1 matches 7 bases. The CDR3 runs to 13 residues. CDR1 is SGHDN, CDR2 FVKESK, per germline. J gave up 10 bases and V 3 bases, and 8 bases lay outside the gene matches. The CDR3 DNA reads as TGTGCCAGCAGCCAGCTACAGGGGAATCCAGCTTTCTTT. This translates into CASSQLQGNPAFF.

V usage is TRBV7-8 and J usage is TRBJ2-3, with TRBD1 matching over 10 bases. The germline gives CDR1 SGHVS, CDR2 FQNEAQ. Losses at the gene ends were 7 bases for V and 4 bases for J; bases not matched to a gene: 11. The CDR3 sequence is 16 residues long. The CDR3 DNA is TGTGCCAGCACAGACTGGACAGGGGGTTTCTCAGATACGCAGTATTTT. Translating it yields CASTDWTGGFSDTQYF.

CDR3 DNA: TGTGCCAGCAGAGAGACAGGGTTTGGCTACACCTTC. This encodes CASRETGFGYTF. The V and J genes are TRBV6-5 and TRBJ1-2; 7 nucleotides line up with TRBD1. J lost 7 bases, V lost 6 bases, and 5 bases had no gene match. CDR3 length: 12 amino acids. Per the germline V gene, CDR1 is MNHEY and CDR2 is SVGAGI.

CDR3: CASSQGGPGSYEQYF. CDR3 bases: TGTGCCAGCAGCCAGGGCGGACCAGGCTCCTACGAGCAGTACTTC. This sequence joins TRBV5-4 and TRBJ2-7; tentatively, D is TRBD1 (5 bases). The CDR3 runs 15 residues. V was trimmed by 4 bases and J by 0 bases, leaving 14 bases between them. Germline assignment: CDR1 SGHNT and CDR2 YYREEE (reference sequence).